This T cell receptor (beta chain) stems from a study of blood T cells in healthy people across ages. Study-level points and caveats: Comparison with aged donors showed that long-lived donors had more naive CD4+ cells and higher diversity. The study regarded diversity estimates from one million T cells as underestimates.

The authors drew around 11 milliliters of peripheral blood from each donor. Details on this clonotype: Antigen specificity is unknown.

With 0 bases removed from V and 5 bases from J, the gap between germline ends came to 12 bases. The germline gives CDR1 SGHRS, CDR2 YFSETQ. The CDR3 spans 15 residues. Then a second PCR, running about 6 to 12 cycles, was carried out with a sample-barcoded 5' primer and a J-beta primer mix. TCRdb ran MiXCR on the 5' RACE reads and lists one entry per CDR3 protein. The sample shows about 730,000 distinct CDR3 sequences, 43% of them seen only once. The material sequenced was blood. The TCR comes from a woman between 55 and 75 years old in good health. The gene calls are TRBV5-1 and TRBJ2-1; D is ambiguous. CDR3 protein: CASSLAVQVDNEQFF. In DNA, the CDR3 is TGCGCCAGCAGCTTGGCCGTCCAGGTCGACAATGAGCAGTTCTTC.